This T cell receptor (beta chain) stems from a study of blood T cell repertoires in COVID-19 (dated by TCRdb to the early 2020s). Turning to the overall study: Collaborator samples came from the United States, Italy and Spain and covered acute and convalescent phases of COVID-19. The prospective study material was composed of cDNA or gDNA derived from T cells, B-cell-depleted T cells, or PBMCs. Deeply sampled blood TCRbeta repertoires from subjects exposed to, actively infected with, or recovered from COVID-19 were included in the dataset. A freely available public database, intended as a resource for researchers studying the immune response to SARS-CoV-2, is where the repertoires were released. The samples were drawn from the first 160 participants of the ongoing ImmuneRACE study and from more than 1,000 subjects provided by 6 global collaborators. Nearly every sample came with metadata listing a de-identified subject ID, COVID-19 status, age in years and sex. Where HLA class I and class II types were available, the types were taken from metadata supplied by the sample provider, not from assay-based typing. Points the paper makes about the study in general: Clinical and demographic metadata were provided uncurated, with the amount varying by source and participant.

Reading the germline V gene gives CDR1 WSHSY and CDR2 SAAADI. The CDR3, from cysteine to phenylalanine, totals 15 residues. Just the 45-base CDR3 DNA is kept, in frame starting at base 1. Relative to germline, V is missing 6 bases and J is missing 4 bases, with 7 bases of the junction outside any gene match. Details on this clone: This clone's antigen is unknown. The record has no base qualities; no much larger clone is one base away.

The immunoSEQ Assay, a bias-controlled multiplex PCR, was used to amplify TCRbeta CDR3 regions from genomic DNA. The source study handled its data this way. Nucleated cell counts per sample were estimated from amplification of reference gene primers within the assay. Sequence reads were collapsed and filtered to measure the absolute abundance of every unique TCRbeta CDR3 rearrangement. For each sample, productive Simpson clonality was calculated by taking the square root of Simpson's diversity index across productive rearrangements. The immuneACCESS repertoire file appears here via TCRdb, limited to in-frame rearrangements. These files lack a portion of the clones; in checked studies, under half of the deficit traces to unresolved V genes, and the cause of the others is not known. V, J and clone size derive from that table, while D and trimming were established from the DNA sequence. The sample table lists fewer than 200,000 clones, 90% of them with a count of one. The ten largest clones represent approximately 0.5% of the sample.

The collaborating institutions used their own protocols to collect whole blood in K2EDTA tubes. For TCRbeta analysis, collaborators shipped samples as frozen whole blood, isolated PBMCs, or DNA extracted from either of those sample types. The sequencing input was peripheral blood. This receptor was taken from a man aged 45-65 years with acute or convalescent COVID-19. This receptor chain uses TRBV10-2 and TRBJ1-1, and 11 junctional nucleotides match TRBD1. The bases read TGCGCCAGCAGAAAGGGGACAGGGGGGTCCACTGAAGCTTTCTTT. Its product reads: CASRKGTGGSTEAFF.